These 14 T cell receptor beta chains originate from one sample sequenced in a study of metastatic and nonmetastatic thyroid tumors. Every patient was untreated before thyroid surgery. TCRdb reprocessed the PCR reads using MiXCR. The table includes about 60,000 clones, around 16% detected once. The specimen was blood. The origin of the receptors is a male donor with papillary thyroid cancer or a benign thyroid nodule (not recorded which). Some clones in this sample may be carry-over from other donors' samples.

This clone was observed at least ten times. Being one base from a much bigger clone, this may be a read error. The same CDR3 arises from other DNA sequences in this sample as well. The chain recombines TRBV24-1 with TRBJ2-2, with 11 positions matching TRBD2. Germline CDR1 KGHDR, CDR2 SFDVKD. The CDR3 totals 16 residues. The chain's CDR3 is CATSKGLAAYTGELFF. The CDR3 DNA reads TGTGCCACCAGCAAGGGACTAGCGGCTTACACCGGTGAGCTGTTTTTT.

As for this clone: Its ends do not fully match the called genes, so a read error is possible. This CDR3 reads CASSYQTSYNSSLHF. CDR3 DNA: TGTGCCAGCAGTTACCAGACCTCCTATAATTCATCCCTCCACTTT. J is TRBJ1-6 and V is TRBV6-5, with no clear D. CDR3 length: 15 amino acids. CDR1 and CDR2 (germline): MNHEY, SVGAGI.

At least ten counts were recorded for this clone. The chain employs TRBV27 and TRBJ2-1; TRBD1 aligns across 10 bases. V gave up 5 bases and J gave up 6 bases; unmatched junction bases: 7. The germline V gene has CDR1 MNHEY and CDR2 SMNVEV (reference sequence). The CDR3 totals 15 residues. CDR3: CASSRDRGLFNEQFF. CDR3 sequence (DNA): TGTGCCAGCAGTAGGGACAGGGGTCTCTTCAATGAGCAGTTCTTC.

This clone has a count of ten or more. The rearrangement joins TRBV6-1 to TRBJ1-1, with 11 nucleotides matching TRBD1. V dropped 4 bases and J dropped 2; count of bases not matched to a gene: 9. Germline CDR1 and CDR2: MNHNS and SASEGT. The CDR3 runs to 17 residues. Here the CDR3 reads CASSGGDRGMGNTEAFF. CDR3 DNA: TGTGCCAGCAGTGGGGGGGACAGGGGGATGGGAAACACTGAAGCTTTCTTT.

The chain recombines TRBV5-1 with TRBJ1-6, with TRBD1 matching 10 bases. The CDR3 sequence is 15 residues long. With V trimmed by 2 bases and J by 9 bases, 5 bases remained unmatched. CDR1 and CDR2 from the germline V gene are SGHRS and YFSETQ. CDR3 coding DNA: TGCGCCAGCAGCTTACCGACAGGGGGCCCTTCACCCCTCCACTTT. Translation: CASSLPTGGPSPLHF.

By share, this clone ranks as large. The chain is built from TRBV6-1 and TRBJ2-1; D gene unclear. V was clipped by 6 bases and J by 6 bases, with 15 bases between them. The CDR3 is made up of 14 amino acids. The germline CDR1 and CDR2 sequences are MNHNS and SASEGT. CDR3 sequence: CASSHKGQINEQFF. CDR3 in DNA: TGTGCCAGCAGCCACAAGGGTCAAATCAATGAGCAGTTCTTC.

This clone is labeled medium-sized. The CDR3 nucleotides read TGTGCCAGCAGAAGAACTGGGACCTACGAGCAGTACTTC. Encoded protein: CASRRTGTYEQYF. The rearrangement uses TRBV6-1 and TRBJ2-7; no definite D call. The CDR3 is made up of 13 amino acids. Germline CDR1 and CDR2: MNHNS and SASEGT. V was trimmed by 6 bases and J by 2 bases, leaving 11 bases between them.

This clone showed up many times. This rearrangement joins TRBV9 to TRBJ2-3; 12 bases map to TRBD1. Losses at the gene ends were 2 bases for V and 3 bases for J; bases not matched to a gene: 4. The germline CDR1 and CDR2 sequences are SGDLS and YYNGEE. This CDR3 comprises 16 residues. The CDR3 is CASSVGTGGATDTQYF. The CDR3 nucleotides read TGTGCCAGCAGCGTCGGGACAGGGGGCGCAACAGATACGCAGTATTTT.

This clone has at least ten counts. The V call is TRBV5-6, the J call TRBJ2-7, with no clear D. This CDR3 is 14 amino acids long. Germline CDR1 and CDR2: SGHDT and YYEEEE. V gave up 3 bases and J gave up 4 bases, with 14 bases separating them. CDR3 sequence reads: CASSSSFGIYEQYF. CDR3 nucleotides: TGTGCCAGCAGCTCTTCATTTGGTATTTACGAGCAGTACTTC.

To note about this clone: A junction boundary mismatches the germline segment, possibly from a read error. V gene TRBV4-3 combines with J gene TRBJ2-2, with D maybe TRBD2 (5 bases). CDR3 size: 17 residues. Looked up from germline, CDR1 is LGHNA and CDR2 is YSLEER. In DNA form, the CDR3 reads TGCGCCAGTAGCCAACTCGAGCAACCCACGAACACCGGGGATCTGTTTTTT. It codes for CASSQLEQPTNTGDLFF.

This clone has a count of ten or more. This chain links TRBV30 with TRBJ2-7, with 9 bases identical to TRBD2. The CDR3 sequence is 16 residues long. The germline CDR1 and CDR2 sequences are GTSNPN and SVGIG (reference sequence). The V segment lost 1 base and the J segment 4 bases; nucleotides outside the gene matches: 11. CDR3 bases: TGTGCCTGGAGTGGGGCGAGACTAGCGGATCGGTACGAGCAGTACGTC. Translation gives CAWSGARLADRYEQYV.

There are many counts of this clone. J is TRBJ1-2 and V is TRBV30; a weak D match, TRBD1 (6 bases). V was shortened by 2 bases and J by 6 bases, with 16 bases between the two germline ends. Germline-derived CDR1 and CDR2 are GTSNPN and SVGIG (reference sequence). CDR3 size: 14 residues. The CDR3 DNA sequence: TGTGCCTGGAGTTCTTGGCCGGGGGCCGATGGCTACACCTTC. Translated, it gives CAWSSWPGADGYTF.

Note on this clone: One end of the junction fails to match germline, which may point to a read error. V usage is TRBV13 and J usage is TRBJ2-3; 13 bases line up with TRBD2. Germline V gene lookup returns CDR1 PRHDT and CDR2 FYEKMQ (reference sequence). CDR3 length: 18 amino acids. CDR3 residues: CAGSFTSGGAPCTDTQYF. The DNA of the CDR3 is TGTGCCGGCAGCTTTACTAGCGGGGGGGCTCCCTGCACAGATACGCAGTATTTT.

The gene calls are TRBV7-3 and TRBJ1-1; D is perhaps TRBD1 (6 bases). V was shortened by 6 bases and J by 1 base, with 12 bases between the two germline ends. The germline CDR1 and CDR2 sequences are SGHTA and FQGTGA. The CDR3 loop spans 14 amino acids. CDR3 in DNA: TGTGCCAGCAGTCCGGGACACCAGAACACTGAAGCTTTCTTT. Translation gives CASSPGHQNTEAFF.